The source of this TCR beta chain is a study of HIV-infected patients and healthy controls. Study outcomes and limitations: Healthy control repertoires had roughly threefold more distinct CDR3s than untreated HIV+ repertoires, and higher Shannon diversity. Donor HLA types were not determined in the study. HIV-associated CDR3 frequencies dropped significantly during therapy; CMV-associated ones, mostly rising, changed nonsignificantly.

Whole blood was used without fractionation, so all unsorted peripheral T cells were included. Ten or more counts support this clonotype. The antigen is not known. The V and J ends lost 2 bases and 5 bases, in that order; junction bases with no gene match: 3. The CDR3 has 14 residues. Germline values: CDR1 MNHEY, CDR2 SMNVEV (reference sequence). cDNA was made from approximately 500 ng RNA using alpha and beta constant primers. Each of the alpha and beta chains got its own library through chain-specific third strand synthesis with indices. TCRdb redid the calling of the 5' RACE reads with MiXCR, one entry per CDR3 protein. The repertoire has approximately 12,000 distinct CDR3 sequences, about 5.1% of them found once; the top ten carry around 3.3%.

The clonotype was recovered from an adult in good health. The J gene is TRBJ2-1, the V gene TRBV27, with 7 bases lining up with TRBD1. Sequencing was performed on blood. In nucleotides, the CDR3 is TGTGCCAGCAGTTTAAACAGGGGCGACAATGAGCAGTTCTTC. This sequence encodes CASSLNRGDNEQFF.